This T cell receptor (beta chain) was identified during a study of identical twins. Overall study results and limits: Abundant beta clonotypes from cord blood had fewer insertions, unlike memory repertoires, which showed none.

This clonotype was found a few times. The antigen remains undetermined. In every case, the donor was a healthy Caucasian. V was trimmed by 0 bases and J by 4 bases, leaving 10 bases between them. The CDR3 totals 14 residues. In germline, CDR1 is LGHNA, CDR2 YNFKEQ. TCRdb re-analysed the 5' RACE reads in MiXCR, keeping a single row per CDR3 protein. This sample yields more than 600,000 distinct CDR3 sequences, of which roughly 18% are seen a single time; around 12% belongs to the top ten. The same sample was also studied in work on T cells expressing NK-cell markers. From that second work: Of the CD8+ T cell pool in roughly six donors, about 1.0-8% was accounted for by dominant NKG2C+ clonotypes.

This chain links TRBV4-2 with TRBJ2-7; unclear D gene. This sequence was found in a woman younger than 30 in good health. Sample: PBMCs. The CDR3, as DNA: TGTGCCAGCAGCCAAGAACCCTTTTCTTACGAGCAGTACTTC. Translation: CASSQEPFSYEQYF.